A selection of T cell receptor beta chains follows, all from one sample in a study of blood T cell repertoires in COVID-19. Produced via immunoSEQ multiplex PCR; TCRdb's table is partial and in-frame only. The sample records about 270,000 clones, over 75% being singletons. The sequenced sample consisted of PBMCs or T cells enriched from blood (not recorded which). The receptor source for this set is a woman in her late teens or twenties who had recovered from COVID-19. CDR3s include the opening cysteine and the closing phenylalanine or tryptophan. The D gene is left open where the match is weak. Size values are once, few and many counts, or a class for expanded clones, and some rows have none.

clone_size: .
d_call: .
v_call: TRBV5-1
j_call: TRBJ1-1
cdr3_nt: TGCGCCAGCAGCTCGGGGACGGGAGGCAATGAAGCTTTCTTT
cdr3_aa: CASSSGTGGNEAFF

clone_size: .
d_call: TRBD1
v_call: TRBV29-1
j_call: TRBJ1-2
cdr3_nt: TGCAGCGTTGATGACAGGGATTGGGGCTACACCTTC
cdr3_aa: CSVDDRDWGYTF

clone_size: .
d_call: TRBD1
v_call: TRBV18
j_call: TRBJ2-7
cdr3_nt: TGTGCCAGCTCACCGTGGGACAGACAGACGTACGAGCAGTACTTC
cdr3_aa: CASSPWDRQTYEQYF

clone_size: .
d_call: TRBD2
v_call: TRBV3-1/TRBV3-2
j_call: TRBJ2-7
cdr3_nt: TGTGCCAGCAGTCACACGGTCGGGACTAGCGGGGGGGCCTCGGGGTACGAGCAGTACTTC
cdr3_aa: CASSHTVGTSGGASGYEQYF

clone_size: few
d_call: .
v_call: TRBV12-3/TRBV12-4
j_call: TRBJ1-5
cdr3_nt: TGTGCCAGCAGTTACATGGTTCATCAGCCCCAGCATTTT
cdr3_aa: CASSYMVHQPQHF

clone_size: .
d_call: .
v_call: TRBV25-1
j_call: TRBJ1-1
cdr3_nt: TGTGCCAGCAGTGAATTTAACAGGGCTGAAGCTTTCTTT
cdr3_aa: CASSEFNRAEAFF

clone_size: .
d_call: TRBD1
v_call: TRBV19
j_call: TRBJ1-3
cdr3_nt: TGTGCCACCTCGAGGACAGGGAGCTCTGGAAACACCATATATTTT
cdr3_aa: CATSRTGSSGNTIYF

clone_size: .
d_call: TRBD1
v_call: TRBV30
j_call: TRBJ2-7
cdr3_nt: TGTGCCTGGAGTGGGGGGGGACAGGGAGGCTACGAGCAGTACTTC
cdr3_aa: CAWSGGGQGGYEQYF

clone_size: once
d_call: .
v_call: TRBV12-5
j_call: TRBJ2-1
cdr3_nt: TGTGCTAGTGGTCCGGAGGGTCCCCCCAATGAGCAGTTCTTC
cdr3_aa: CASGPEGPPNEQFF

clone_size: .
d_call: .
v_call: TRBV5-1
j_call: TRBJ2-3
cdr3_nt: TGCGCCAGCAGCTTTCAGGCAGGGGAAACAGATACGCAGTATTTT
cdr3_aa: CASSFQAGETDTQYF

clone_size: .
d_call: .
v_call: TRBV6-2/TRBV6-3
j_call: TRBJ2-2
cdr3_nt: TGTGCCAGCAGCGGGACTGGGTACACCGGGGAGCTGTTTTTT
cdr3_aa: CASSGTGYTGELFF

clone_size: .
d_call: .
v_call: TRBV12-3/TRBV12-4
j_call: TRBJ1-2
cdr3_nt: TGTGCCAGCAGCCCCGAGGTGCTTGGTGGCTACACCTTC
cdr3_aa: CASSPEVLGGYTF

clone_size: .
d_call: .
v_call: TRBV15
j_call: TRBJ1-2
cdr3_nt: TGTGCCACCAGCCGGGGGACGGGGAGCTATGGCTACACCTTC
cdr3_aa: CATSRGTGSYGYTF

clone_size: few
d_call: .
v_call: TRBV12-3/TRBV12-4
j_call: TRBJ1-1
cdr3_nt: TGTGCCAGCAGTTTCGGACAGAACACTGAAGCTTTCTTT
cdr3_aa: CASSFGQNTEAFF

clone_size: .
d_call: .
v_call: TRBV3-1/TRBV3-2
j_call: TRBJ1-1
cdr3_nt: TGTGCCAGCAGCCAATTTCAGGGATGGAACACTGAAGCTTTCTTT
cdr3_aa: CASSQFQGWNTEAFF

clone_size: once
d_call: TRBD1
v_call: TRBV5-6
j_call: TRBJ2-1
cdr3_nt: TGTGCCAGCAGCCCCACGACAGGGAACGATGAGCAGTTCTTC
cdr3_aa: CASSPTTGNDEQFF

clone_size: .
d_call: TRBD1
v_call: TRBV12-3/TRBV12-4
j_call: TRBJ1-1
cdr3_nt: TGTGCCAGCAGTACGGACAGGGGAACTGAAGCTTTCTTT
cdr3_aa: CASSTDRGTEAFF

clone_size: .
d_call: .
v_call: TRBV4-1
j_call: TRBJ1-5
cdr3_nt: TGCGCCAGCAGCCAAGCGACAGGCCAGGGGAATCAGCCCCAGCATTTT
cdr3_aa: CASSQATGQGNQPQHF

clone_size: .
d_call: TRBD1
v_call: TRBV5-1
j_call: TRBJ1-1
cdr3_nt: TGCGCCAGCAGCTTGGGACAGGGTCTGAACACTGAAGCTTTCTTT
cdr3_aa: CASSLGQGLNTEAFF

clone_size: .
d_call: .
v_call: TRBV28
j_call: TRBJ1-1
cdr3_nt: TGTGCCAGCAGTTTAGCTCCAGGGAACACTGAAGCTTTCTTT
cdr3_aa: CASSLAPGNTEAFF

clone_size: .
d_call: .
v_call: TRBV7-8
j_call: TRBJ1-2
cdr3_nt: TGTGCCAGCAGCTCCCTGCAGGGGTCGACTCCTCGACCTGGCTACACCTTC
cdr3_aa: CASSSLQGSTPRPGYTF

clone_size: .
d_call: TRBD1
v_call: TRBV14
j_call: TRBJ1-2
cdr3_nt: TGTGCCAGCAGCCACCAGGGGGACGGATTGAGCGGCTACACCTTC
cdr3_aa: CASSHQGDGLSGYTF

clone_size: .
d_call: TRBD1
v_call: TRBV5-4
j_call: TRBJ1-2
cdr3_nt: TGTGCCAGCAGCCCCGACAGGGGGTTTCCCTATGGCTACACCTTC
cdr3_aa: CASSPDRGFPYGYTF

clone_size: .
d_call: TRBD1
v_call: TRBV18
j_call: TRBJ1-2
cdr3_nt: TGTGCCAGCTCACCCCTAGACAGGGAAGTAGGAGGCTACACCTTC
cdr3_aa: CASSPLDREVGGYTF

clone_size: .
d_call: TRBD2
v_call: TRBV23-1
j_call: TRBJ2-3
cdr3_nt: TGCGCCAGCAGTCTAACGCGGGGGGGCCGGGCAGATACGCAGTATTTT
cdr3_aa: CASSLTRGGRADTQYF

clone_size: .
d_call: .
v_call: TRBV6-6
j_call: TRBJ2-5
cdr3_nt: TGTGCCAGCAGTTATGGTTTTAGCGGAAGGGCCACCCAGTACTTC
cdr3_aa: CASSYGFSGRATQYF

clone_size: .
d_call: TRBD1
v_call: TRBV19
j_call: TRBJ1-5
cdr3_nt: TGTGCCTCGCAGGGGGTGAGCAATCAGCCCCAGCATTTT
cdr3_aa: CASQGVSNQPQHF

clone_size: .
d_call: TRBD1
v_call: TRBV18
j_call: TRBJ1-2
cdr3_nt: TGTGCCAGCTCACCGGACAGGGGGAGGTTTTCCTATGGCTACACCTTC
cdr3_aa: CASSPDRGRFSYGYTF

clone_size: .
d_call: TRBD1
v_call: TRBV24-1
j_call: TRBJ2-5
cdr3_nt: TGTGCCACCAGTGAAATCACAGGGGGTGGTGGAGAGACCCAGTACTTC
cdr3_aa: CATSEITGGGGETQYF

clone_size: .
d_call: TRBD2
v_call: TRBV5-4
j_call: TRBJ2-5
cdr3_nt: TGTGCCAGCAGCTTTGAGCGGGGGGCCCAAGAGACCCAGTACTTC
cdr3_aa: CASSFERGAQETQYF

clone_size: .
d_call: .
v_call: TRBV9
j_call: TRBJ1-2
cdr3_nt: TGTGCCAGCAGCGTAGCTCCCTTCGGGGGGGCCGAAACCTATGGCTACACCTTC
cdr3_aa: CASSVAPFGGAETYGYTF

clone_size: .
d_call: .
v_call: TRBV4-1
j_call: TRBJ2-3
cdr3_nt: TGCGCCAGCAGCCTCCAAGGGGGGGGCCCTACAGATACGCAGTATTTT
cdr3_aa: CASSLQGGGPTDTQYF

clone_size: .
d_call: .
v_call: TRBV11-2
j_call: TRBJ2-5
cdr3_nt: TGTGCCAGCAGCTTCCTTCGCGGAGAGACCCAGTACTTC
cdr3_aa: CASSFLRGETQYF

clone_size: .
d_call: TRBD1
v_call: TRBV3-1/TRBV3-2
j_call: TRBJ2-2
cdr3_nt: TGTGCCAGCAGCCAGGGACAGGGCACCGGGGAGCTGTTTTTT
cdr3_aa: CASSQGQGTGELFF

clone_size: .
d_call: TRBD1
v_call: TRBV6-5
j_call: TRBJ1-5
cdr3_nt: TGTGCCAGCAACCTGGACAGGGGCCAGCCCCAGCATTTT
cdr3_aa: CASNLDRGQPQHF

clone_size: .
d_call: .
v_call: TRBV29-1
j_call: TRBJ1-1
cdr3_nt: TGCAGCGTTGTCATCCCGCGGGGGGGGAACACTGAAGCTTTCTTT
cdr3_aa: CSVVIPRGGNTEAFF

clone_size: .
d_call: TRBD2
v_call: TRBV9
j_call: TRBJ2-5
cdr3_nt: TGTGCCAGCAGCCCAAGAGGCGGGGGGGCCGAGGAGACCCAGTACTTC
cdr3_aa: CASSPRGGGAEETQYF

clone_size: .
d_call: .
v_call: TRBV11-1
j_call: TRBJ1-1
cdr3_nt: TGTGCCAGCAGCCGCAGGGGGAACACTGAAGCTTTCTTT
cdr3_aa: CASSRRGNTEAFF

clone_size: once
d_call: TRBD1
v_call: TRBV28
j_call: TRBJ2-7
cdr3_nt: TGTGCCAGCACTCCCTTGACAGGGACCTACGAGCAGTACTTC
cdr3_aa: CASTPLTGTYEQYF

clone_size: .
d_call: TRBD1
v_call: TRBV9
j_call: TRBJ1-1
cdr3_nt: TGTGCCAGCAGCTCCGGACAGGCCTTGAACACTGAAGCTTTCTTT
cdr3_aa: CASSSGQALNTEAFF

clone_size: .
d_call: TRBD2
v_call: TRBV6-4
j_call: TRBJ2-3
cdr3_nt: TGTGCCAGCAGTGACAGTGGTGCTAGCGGGGGCGCAGATACGCAGTATTTT
cdr3_aa: CASSDSGASGGADTQYF

clone_size: .
d_call: .
v_call: TRBV19
j_call: TRBJ1-3
cdr3_nt: TGTGCCAGTAGTATCGTACTCCAGGGGCGCGGGAGCTCTGGAAACACCATATATTTT
cdr3_aa: CASSIVLQGRGSSGNTIYF

clone_size: .
d_call: TRBD1
v_call: TRBV2
j_call: TRBJ1-2
cdr3_nt: TGTGCCAGCGTACCTCCGGGACAGCGCTACACCTTC
cdr3_aa: CASVPPGQRYTF

clone_size: .
d_call: TRBD1
v_call: TRBV2
j_call: TRBJ1-1
cdr3_nt: TGTGCCAGCACGGGACAGCTGATGAACACTGAAGCTTTCTTT
cdr3_aa: CASTGQLMNTEAFF